The 31 T cell receptor beta chains listed next were all sequenced from one sample in a study of cytomegalovirus exposure and HLA in healthy donors. PCR involved 60 Vbeta and 13 Jbeta primers. Clones were read by immunoSEQ multiplex PCR, and TCRdb kept only the in-frame ones, dropping some. This sample yields some 96,000 clones, of which under 80% are seen a single time; 6.5% to 9% belongs to the top ten. The sequenced sample consisted of PBMCs. The receptors originated from a man aged 40-49 years in good health and CMV-seropositive.

This sequence joins TRBV28 and TRBJ1-2; D is ambiguous. Germline V gives CDR1 MDHEN, CDR2 SYDVKM. The CDR3 length is 14 residues. V was clipped by 5 bases and J by 4 bases, with 14 bases between them. The DNA of the CDR3 is TGTGCCAGCAGTCCCCGGGGAGGCGCCTATGGCTACACCTTC. Protein product: CASSPRGGAYGYTF.

The chain combines TRBV11-2 with TRBJ1-4; maybe TRBD1 (5 bases). CDR3 size: 12 residues. Germline-derived CDR1 and CDR2 are SGHAT and FQNNGV. Trimming removed 5 bases from V and 11 bases from J, with 12 bases in between. The DNA of the CDR3 is TGTGCCAGCAGCACCTCCGACAGCAAACTGTTTTTT. Translated: CASSTSDSKLFF.

The chain carries TRBV2 and TRBJ1-2; possible D gene TRBD1, 5 bases. CDR3 length: 13 residues. Trimming removed 4 bases at V and 4 bases at J, with 10 bases between. In germline, CDR1 is SNHLY, CDR2 FYNNEI. CDR3 region: CASSVDSLYGYTF. The CDR3 DNA is TGTGCCAGCAGTGTCGACAGCCTCTATGGCTACACCTTC.

This clone was counted between two and nine times. The rearrangement uses TRBV27 and TRBJ1-4; 9 nucleotides align to TRBD1. Germline lookup yields CDR1 MNHEY and CDR2 SMNVEV (reference sequence). Trimming cost V 6 bases and J 2 bases; bases outside gene matches: 7. This CDR3 is built from 16 residues. This CDR3 reads CASRRQGVSTNEKLFF. CDR3 nucleotide sequence: TGTGCCAGCAGACGACAGGGGGTCTCCACTAATGAAAAACTGTTTTTT.

This clone was seen more than once but under ten times. The chain couples TRBV7-2 to TRBJ2-3, with TRBD2 matching 7 bases. The CDR3 runs 17 residues. The germline V gene encodes CDR1 SGHTA and CDR2 FQGNSA. The trim removed 0 bases at V and 7 bases at J, leaving 13 bases unmatched. CDR3 in DNA: TGTGCCAGCAGCTTAGCGCCGGGGACTACCAGTACCTATACGCAGTATTTT. This translates into CASSLAPGTTSTYTQYF.

The rearrangement joins TRBV4-1 to TRBJ2-7; TRBD2 matches at 8 bases. J was trimmed by 6 bases and V by 2 bases; bases with no gene match: 9. This CDR3 region has 15 residues. CDR1 MGHRA and CDR2 YSYEKL come from the germline V gene. The CDR3 loop reads CASSQPLGTRREQYF. DNA for the CDR3: TGCGCCAGCAGCCAACCCCTCGGGACTAGACGCGAGCAGTACTTC.

The chain recombines TRBV6-5 with TRBJ2-5; D may be TRBD2 (5 bases). The V end was cut by 11 bases, the J end by 5 bases, with 12 bases between. CDR1 is MNHEY and CDR2 is SVGAGI in the germline V gene. CDR3 length: 11 residues. The CDR3 region is CAAGRKETQYF. The DNA of the CDR3 is TGTGCCGCGGGTCGTAAGGAGACCCAGTACTTC.

The chain links TRBV2 to TRBJ2-1; 9 nucleotides line up with TRBD2. CDR1 and CDR2 from the germline V gene are SNHLY and FYNNEI. V shed 6 bases, J shed 0 bases, and the junction held 12 bases outside the gene matches. The CDR3 consists of 18 residues. The CDR3 coding sequence is TGTGCCAGCAGGGGAGTAACTAGCGGGCATAGCTCCTACAATGAGCAGTTCTTC. Amino acid sequence: CASRGVTSGHSSYNEQFF.

This clone was observed a handful of times. This rearrangement joins TRBV20-1 to TRBJ2-7; D is unresolved. This CDR3 contains 11 residues. Germline V gives CDR1 DFQATT, CDR2 SNEGSKA (reference sequence). The V end lost 3 bases, the J end lost 2 bases, and 5 bases lay between the germline ends. CDR3 loop: CSASQTYEQYF. The CDR3 bases are TGCAGTGCTAGTCAAACCTACGAGCAGTACTTC.

J is TRBJ1-5 and V is TRBV27; D not resolved. V lost 3 bases and J lost 6, with 12 bases in between. The CDR3 is 14 residues long. CDR1 and CDR2 from the germline V gene are MNHEY and SMNVEV (reference sequence). The CDR3 bases are TGTGCCAGCAGTTTTGAGCGTATTCCTCAGCCCCAGCATTTT. It specifies CASSFERIPQPQHF.

The CDR3 is CASSLDPGLRDEQFF. The DNA of the CDR3 is TGCGCCAGCAGCTTGGACCCCGGTCTTCGGGATGAGCAGTTCTTC. V and J are TRBV5-1 and TRBJ2-1; D gene uncertain. This CDR3 is built from 15 residues. CDR1 SGHRS and CDR2 YFSETQ come from the germline V gene. Deletions cut 0 bases from V and 8 bases from J, with 15 bases between.

The J gene is TRBJ1-1, the V gene TRBV5-4; TRBD1 matches 7 bases. The junction had 15 bases not matched to a gene; V was cut back by 3 bases and J by 4 bases. CDR1 and CDR2 from the germline V gene are SGHNT and YYREEE (reference sequence). The CDR3 totals 17 residues. CDR3 DNA sequence: TGTGCCAGCAGCTGGGCAAACAGGGGAAAGGGGAGCACTGAAGCTTTCTTT. Residues: CASSWANRGKGSTEAFF.

The rearrangement joins TRBV27 to TRBJ2-1, with TRBD2 identical over 7 bases. This CDR3 is 14 amino acids long. The germline CDR1 and CDR2 sequences are MNHEY and SMNVEV (reference sequence). V trimming: 10 bases; J trimming: 0 bases; junction bases outside the gene matches: 6. The CDR3 coding sequence is TGTGCCACTTGCGGCGGGAGCTCCTACAATGAGCAGTTCTTC. As protein: CATCGGSSYNEQFF.

The chain is built from TRBV5-1 and TRBJ2-7, with D possibly being TRBD2 (5 bases). CDR1 and CDR2 (germline): SGHRS, YFSETQ. V was cut by 5 bases and J by 3 bases, with 15 bases left in between. CDR3 length: 14 residues. The CDR3 spells CASRPSEGVYEQYF. As DNA, the CDR3 is TGCGCCAGCAGGCCTTCCGAGGGAGTCTACGAGCAGTACTTC.

This clone is a singleton in its sample. The chain joins TRBV11-2 to TRBJ2-6; TRBD1 matches 9 bases. The CDR3 is made up of 17 amino acids. Trimming cost V 1 base and J 3 bases; bases outside gene matches: 4. From germline, CDR1 is SGHAT and CDR2 FQNNGV. CDR3 residues: CASSLGTGEFGANVLTF. In DNA, the CDR3 is TGTGCCAGCAGCTTAGGGACAGGGGAGTTTGGGGCCAACGTCCTGACTTTC.

The chain uses TRBV4-1 and TRBJ2-5; the match to TRBD1 covers 7 bases. Unmatched junction bases numbered 10, after V lost 4 bases and J lost 5 bases. CDR1 is MGHRA and CDR2 is YSYEKL in the germline V gene. This CDR3 comprises 15 residues. CDR3 amino acids: CASSLQDRAHETQYF. CDR3 sequence (DNA): TGCGCCAGCAGCCTGCAAGACAGGGCACACGAGACCCAGTACTTC.

The sample holds a few counts of this clone. The genes are TRBV5-8 and TRBJ2-1; 7 bases agree with TRBD2. The CDR3 spans 15 residues. Trimming took 4 bases from V and 3 from J; bases not matched to a gene: 7. CDR1 is SGHTS, CDR2 YDEGEE, per germline. The CDR3 region has the DNA TGTGCCAGCAGCAGGCGCGGGACTAACTACAATGAGCAGTTCTTC. It is translated as CASSRRGTNYNEQFF.

The genes are TRBV10-1 and TRBJ2-2, with 9 bases aligning to TRBD2. The CDR3 is made up of 15 amino acids. The J segment lost 6 bases and the V segment lost 2 bases, leaving 4 bases of the junction unmatched. Germline loops: CDR1 WNHNN, CDR2 SYGVQD (reference sequence). The CDR3 nucleotides read TGCGCCAGCAGTGAGCAGGCGGGAGGGCCCGGGGAGCTGTTTTTT. This translates into CASSEQAGGPGELFF.

This clone has only a few counts. The rearrangement links TRBV4-1 to TRBJ1-1; D not resolved. With 3 bases removed from V and 3 bases from J, the gap between germline ends came to 14 bases. This CDR3 comprises 15 residues. CDR1 and CDR2 (germline): MGHRA, YSYEKL. CDR3 nucleotides: TGCGCCAGCAGCCAGAGAGCCGGGAAAGACACTGAAGCTTTCTTT. It translates to CASSQRAGKDTEAFF.

This clone occurred a few times. V is TRBV19 and J is TRBJ1-3; D gene unclear. V was trimmed by 3 bases and J by 0 bases, leaving 9 bases between them. From germline, CDR1 is LNHDA and CDR2 SQIVND (reference sequence). The CDR3 is 15 residues long. CDR3 protein: CASSIDRGSGNTIYF. DNA for the CDR3: TGTGCCAGTAGTATCGACCGAGGCTCTGGAAACACCATATATTTT.

This chain's CDR3 is CASGGYLPPDEQYF. The CDR3 bases are TGTGCCAGCGGGGGCTACCTCCCCCCGGACGAGCAGTACTTC. The rearrangement links TRBV10-3 to TRBJ2-7; perhaps TRBD2 as D (7 bases). The CDR3 loop spans 14 amino acids. Germline CDR1 and CDR2: ENHRY and SYGVKD. Trimming left V 10 bases short and J 5 bases short, with 21 bases between.

This rearrangement joins TRBV5-6 to TRBJ2-3; weak D call: TRBD1 (5 bases). V was cut by 4 bases and J by 2 bases, with 17 bases left in between. The CDR3 extends over 16 amino acids. Germline CDR1 is SGHDT and CDR2 is YYEEEE. The CDR3 nucleotides read TGTGCCAGCAGCCTCCTGACCTCGACAGTCACAGATACGCAGTATTTT. It yields the protein CASSLLTSTVTDTQYF.

This clone was recorded a few times. Written as DNA, the CDR3 is TGTGCCACCCAACTGGGAGCGGGGGGCCAAGAGACCCAGTACTTC. Its translation is CATQLGAGGQETQYF. The chain carries TRBV7-2 and TRBJ2-5, with 9 bases that match TRBD2. The V gene's germline CDR1 is SGHTA and CDR2 FQGNSA. V lost 10 bases to trimming and J lost 1 base; unmatched junction nucleotides: 10. CDR3 length: 15 amino acids.

The V call is TRBV7-2, the J call TRBJ2-7; D not resolved. Germline CDR1 is SGHTA and CDR2 is FQGNSA. The CDR3 runs to 14 residues. The V end lost 4 bases, the J end lost 0 bases, and 10 bases lay between the germline ends. The CDR3 reads CASSSRRSSYEQYF. Here the CDR3 DNA reads TGTGCCAGCAGCTCTCGACGGAGCTCCTACGAGCAGTACTTC.

This chain links TRBV19 with TRBJ1-2, with D perhaps TRBD1 (5 bases). Germline CDR1 reads LNHDA; CDR2 reads SQIVND (reference sequence). The CDR3 covers 15 residues. V dropped 5 bases and J dropped 2 bases, with 15 bases sitting between them. CDR3 in amino acids: CASSSEGVWNYGYTF. DNA for the CDR3: TGTGCCAGTAGTTCGGAAGGGGTCTGGAACTATGGCTACACCTTC.

The chain combines TRBV11-3 with TRBJ1-6; D remains unclear. Germline CDR1 is SGHNT and CDR2 is YENEEA. This CDR3 region has 13 residues. The germline V and J ends were trimmed by 5 bases and 7 bases, with 9 bases remaining between them. This CDR3 is CASSRTGNSPLHF. The CDR3 DNA is TGTGCCAGCAGCCGGACGGGGAATTCACCCCTCCACTTT.

V is TRBV7-2 and J is TRBJ2-1; D gene ambiguous. Germline CDR1 reads SGHTA; CDR2 reads FQGNSA. V was cut by 4 bases and J by 4 bases, with 5 bases left in between. The CDR3 is 12 amino acids. CDR3 in amino acids: CASSSLYNEQFF. CDR3 coding DNA: TGTGCCAGCAGCTCGCTATACAATGAGCAGTTCTTC.

The chain employs TRBV4-1 and TRBJ1-3; D is undetermined. With 0 bases removed from V and 4 bases from J, the gap between germline ends came to 16 bases. This CDR3 has 17 amino acids. Germline V gene data show CDR1 as MGHRA and CDR2 as YSYEKL. CDR3 in amino acids: CASSQDPLRGMGNTIYF. The DNA of the CDR3 is TGCGCCAGCAGCCAAGACCCCTTACGAGGGATGGGAAACACCATATATTTT.

About this clone itself: Sequence at one end of the junction differs from germline and may be a read error. The gene calls are TRBV10-3 and TRBJ2-7; perhaps TRBD2 as D (5 bases). The V gene's germline CDR1 is ENHRY and CDR2 SYGVKD. The CDR3 length is 12 residues. Here the CDR3 DNA reads TGTGCCATCAGCGCATATCCGGAGGTGGCCGCTTTC. Translated: CAISAYPEVAAF.

The chain is built from TRBV20-1 and TRBJ2-7; 12 bases are a match to TRBD2. The CDR3 is made up of 11 amino acids. Germline CDR1 reads DFQATT; CDR2 reads SNEGSKA (reference sequence). V shed 6 bases and J 9 bases; nucleotides not matched to a gene: 3. CDR3 DNA: TGCAGTGCAACGGGACTAGCGGGGCAGTACTTC. This sequence encodes CSATGLAGQYF.

This clone was detected once. V gene TRBV9 combines with J gene TRBJ1-2; possibly TRBD1 for D (5 bases). Germline CDR1 and CDR2: SGDLS and YYNGEE. The CDR3 length is 11 residues. V dropped 7 bases and J dropped 13 bases, with 17 bases sitting between them. CDR3 residues: CASGPGGMGTF. CDR3 in DNA: TGTGCCAGCGGGCCTGGGGGGATGGGCACCTTC.